These 22 T cell receptor beta chains originate from one sample sequenced in a study of cytomegalovirus exposure and HLA in healthy donors. PCR was performed using 60 Vbeta and 13 Jbeta primers. Sequencing used immunoSEQ multiplex PCR; TCRdb keeps in-frame clones, though not all of them. The table includes 100,000 to 150,000 clones, roughly 80% detected once. Material: PBMCs. These receptors all come from a boy younger than 18 in good health and CMV-seronegative.

The chain has TRBV29-1 and TRBJ2-2, with TRBD2 matching 11 bases. CDR3 size: 15 residues. From germline, CDR1 is SQVTM and CDR2 ANQGSEA. Trimming took 6 bases from V and 5 from J; bases not matched to a gene: 8. The CDR3 DNA sequence: TGCAGCGTCGCGGGGACTAGCGGACCGACCGGGGAGCTGTTTTTT. This gives the protein CSVAGTSGPTGELFF.

Here the CDR3 reads CASKGTSGSASYNEQFF. The CDR3 DNA reads TGTGCCAGTAAGGGGACTAGCGGGAGCGCGTCCTACAATGAGCAGTTCTTC. This chain uses TRBV19 with TRBJ2-1, with TRBD2 matching over 14 bases. Germline loops: CDR1 LNHDA, CDR2 SQIVND (reference sequence). With V trimmed by 7 bases and J by 1 base, 6 bases remained unmatched. The CDR3 runs 17 residues.

J is TRBJ1-1 and V is TRBV6-1, with D perhaps matching TRBD1 (6 bases). Looked up from germline, CDR1 is MNHNS and CDR2 is SASEGT. This CDR3 comprises 13 residues. V was cut by 11 bases and J by 2 bases, with 15 bases left in between. CDR3 region: CACHREINTEAFF. In nucleotides, the CDR3 is TGTGCCTGTCACAGGGAGATAAACACTGAAGCTTTCTTT.

This clone was counted a few times. This sequence joins TRBV19 and TRBJ1-1; tentative D call: TRBD1 (6 bases). This CDR3 has 14 amino acids. Germline V lookup: CDR1 LNHDA, CDR2 SQIVND (reference sequence). The ends were cut back, 5 bases at V and 2 bases at J, with 12 bases in the middle. The CDR3 DNA is TGTGCCAGTAGTTCAACAGGGTTCAACACTGAAGCTTTCTTT. It is translated as CASSSTGFNTEAFF.

The gene calls are TRBV5-1 and TRBJ1-5, with D perhaps TRBD1 (6 bases). Trimming removed 0 bases at V and 7 bases at J, with 11 bases between. CDR1 is SGHRS, CDR2 YFSETQ, per germline. There are 14 residues in the CDR3. The CDR3 DNA follows: TGCGCCAGCAGCTTGGGACAGGATGAACAGCCCCAGCATTTT. Protein product: CASSLGQDEQPQHF.

The chain has TRBV29-1 and TRBJ2-1, with 9 bases lining up with TRBD1. The CDR3 runs to 14 residues. CDR1 is SQVTM and CDR2 is ANQGSEA in the germline V gene. V shed 5 bases, J shed 8 bases, and the junction held 10 bases outside the gene matches. CDR3 region: CSVNGNRGQDEQFF. The CDR3 coding sequence is TGCAGCGTTAATGGAAACAGGGGGCAGGATGAGCAGTTCTTC.

The V and J genes are TRBV4-3 and TRBJ2-1; a possible D gene is TRBD2 (5 bases). The CDR3 sequence is 13 residues long. Germline V CDR1 and CDR2: LGHNA, YSLEER. V shed 1 base and J shed 6 bases, with 7 bases lying between them. CDR3 sequence (DNA): TGCGCCAGCAGCCAAGGGACTGCCAATGAGCAGTTCTTC. Translated: CASSQGTANEQFF.

The chain links TRBV9 to TRBJ1-3; TRBD1 aligns across 7 bases. The CDR3 covers 16 residues. CDR1 is SGDLS, CDR2 YYNGEE, per germline. J lost 1 base, V lost 3 bases, and 7 bases had no gene match. The CDR3 region has the DNA TGTGCCAGCAGCGCCGGGGGACAGACGTCTGGAAACACCATATATTTT. Translation: CASSAGGQTSGNTIYF.

The chain employs TRBV10-3 and TRBJ1-5; TRBD1 is a possible D gene (5 bases). CDR1 and CDR2 (germline): ENHRY, SYGVKD. The CDR3 is made up of 14 amino acids. V lost 2 bases, J lost 3 bases, and 8 bases lay in between. The CDR3 reads CAISEADTNQPQHF. The CDR3 DNA follows: TGTGCCATCAGTGAGGCGGACACCAATCAGCCCCAGCATTTT.

J is TRBJ1-2 and V is TRBV30; D is ambiguous. The length of the CDR3 is 15 residues. V lost 1 base to trimming and J lost 4 bases, with 16 bases between them. CDR1 GTSNPN and CDR2 SVGIG come from the germline V gene (reference sequence). The CDR3 nucleotides are TGTGCCTGGAGTGGCGGAGGGCTGGCGGTCTATGGCTACACCTTC. This codes for CAWSGGGLAVYGYTF.

The chain joins TRBV30 to TRBJ2-2; a possible D gene is TRBD2 (5 bases). Trimming took off 0 bases at V and 6 bases at J, with 11 bases between the two ends. The CDR3 covers 14 residues. Germline loops: CDR1 GTSNPN, CDR2 SVGIG (reference sequence). DNA for the CDR3: TGTGCCTGGAGTGTATGGGCGGGCGCCGGGGAGCTGTTTTTT. Translating gives CAWSVWAGAGELFF. Variable domain in full (rest from reference TRBV30 and TRBJ2-2): SQTIHQWPATLVQPVGSPLSLECTVEGTSNPNLYWYRQAAGRGLQLLFYSVGIGQISSEVPQNLSASRPQDRQFILSSKKLLLSDSGFYLCAWSVWAGAGELFFGEGSRLTVL.

In this sample, this clone turned up a few times. The genes are TRBV27 and TRBJ2-7, with 12 bases lining up with TRBD2. Losses at the gene ends were 6 bases for V and 9 bases for J; bases not matched to a gene: 12. Germline CDR1 is MNHEY and CDR2 is SMNVEV (reference sequence). This CDR3 has 15 residues. CDR3 amino acids: CASSLGTSGLSGQYF. CDR3 in DNA: TGTGCCAGCAGCCTTGGGACTAGCGGGTTAAGCGGGCAGTACTTC.

This rearrangement joins TRBV5-1 to TRBJ2-3; D not certain. V gave up 0 bases and J gave up 0 bases, with 5 bases separating them. The CDR3 consists of 14 residues. The germline V gene has CDR1 SGHRS and CDR2 YFSETQ. CDR3 in amino acids: CASSLGYSTDTQYF. For the CDR3, the DNA is TGCGCCAGCAGCTTGGGCTATAGCACAGATACGCAGTATTTT.

In its sample, this clone was seen a few times. This chain connects TRBV30 to TRBJ2-3; 9 nucleotides match TRBD2. With 1 base clipped from V and 2 bases from J, the junction kept 4 bases outside the gene matches. The germline V gene has CDR1 GTSNPN and CDR2 SVGIG (reference sequence). There are 15 residues in the CDR3. The CDR3 nucleotides read TGTGCCTGGAGTGAGACTAGCGGACACACAGATACGCAGTATTTT. Translated: CAWSETSGHTDTQYF.

This chain links TRBV30 with TRBJ2-3; 13 positions agree with TRBD2. CDR3 length: 15 amino acids. Germline CDR1 and CDR2: GTSNPN and SVGIG (reference sequence). The trim removed 0 bases at V and 5 bases at J, leaving 2 bases unmatched. The DNA of the CDR3 is TGTGCCTGGAGTGTAGGACTAGCGGGAGAAGATACGCAGTATTTT. This sequence encodes CAWSVGLAGEDTQYF.

The chain has TRBV15 and TRBJ1-4, with D possibly matching TRBD1 (6 bases). Germline CDR1 LNHNV, CDR2 YYDKDF (reference sequence). V dropped 5 bases and J dropped 3 bases, with 10 bases sitting between them. This CDR3 comprises 14 residues. The CDR3 sequence: CATSGGGANEKLFF. CDR3 nucleotide sequence: TGTGCCACCAGCGGAGGGGGAGCTAATGAAAAACTGTTTTTT.

The V and J genes are TRBV27 and TRBJ2-1; the match to TRBD2 covers 12 bases. CDR1 is MNHEY and CDR2 is SMNVEV in the germline V gene (reference sequence). CDR3 length: 17 amino acids. V lost 5 bases to trimming and J lost 7 bases; unmatched junction nucleotides: 12. The CDR3 protein is CASSPARLAGVWNEQFF. As DNA, the CDR3 is TGTGCCAGCAGTCCCGCCCGACTAGCGGGGGTCTGGAATGAGCAGTTCTTC.

The V gene is TRBV6-5, the J gene TRBJ1-2; D perhaps matches TRBD1 (6 bases). V was trimmed by 6 bases and J by 3 bases, leaving 11 bases between them. Per germline, CDR1 MNHEY and CDR2 SVGAGI. CDR3 length equals 13 residues. CDR3 DNA: TGTGCCAGCAGGAAACCAGGGGACTATGGCTACACCTTC. Its translation: CASRKPGDYGYTF.

This chain uses TRBV6-6 with TRBJ2-1; 7 positions agree with TRBD2. With V trimmed by 6 bases and J by 0 bases, 8 bases remained unmatched. CDR3 length: 16 amino acids. Germline-derived CDR1 and CDR2 are MNHNY and SVGAGI (reference sequence). For the CDR3, the DNA is TGTGCCAGCAGATCTCCGGGAGGCAGCTCCTACAATGAGCAGTTCTTC. Translation: CASRSPGGSSYNEQFF.

V gene TRBV19 combines with J gene TRBJ1-5; TRBD1 matches at 8 bases. The ends lost 5 bases at V and 0 bases at J; junction bases unmatched: 6. Germline V CDR1 and CDR2: LNHDA, SQIVND (reference sequence). This CDR3 is built from 16 residues. The CDR3 protein is CASSSPGQVSNQPQHF. The CDR3 DNA is TGTGCCAGTAGTTCGCCGGGACAGGTTAGCAATCAGCCCCAGCATTTT.

The rearrangement links TRBV30 to TRBJ1-5; D unresolved. The CDR3 length is 12 residues. V was trimmed by 3 bases and J by 3 bases, leaving 6 bases between them. Germline V gene sequence: CDR1 GTSNPN, CDR2 SVGIG (reference sequence). CDR3 amino acids: CAWSPNNQPQHF. The CDR3 DNA reads TGTGCCTGGAGCCCCAACAATCAGCCCCAGCATTTT.

The gene calls are TRBV7-8 and TRBJ2-7; no clear D gene. Germline V gives CDR1 SGHVS, CDR2 FQNEAQ. The CDR3 covers 14 residues. The germline V and J ends were trimmed by 1 base and 0 bases, with 7 bases remaining between them. CDR3 region: CASSLDPGSYEQYF. DNA of the CDR3: TGTGCCAGCAGCTTAGACCCGGGCTCCTACGAGCAGTACTTC. Filled out from reference TRBV7-8 and TRBJ2-7, the complete variable domain reads GAGVSQSPRYKVAKRGQDVALRCDPISGHVSLFWYQQALGQGPEFLTYFQNEAQLDKSGLPSDRFFAERPEGSVSTLKIQRTQQEDSAVYLCASSLDPGSYEQYFGPGTRLTVT.